The 7 T cell receptor beta chains given below trace back to one sample, sequenced in a study of cytomegalovirus exposure and HLA in healthy donors. The primer mix had 60 Vbeta and 13 Jbeta primers. Data came from immunoSEQ multiplex PCR; TCRdb stores just in-frame clones and leaves some out. This sample has 180,000 or so clones, with roughly 77% found just once. Material: PBMCs. The origin of the receptors is a woman aged 30 to 39 in good health and CMV-seronegative.

This chain uses TRBV6-1 with TRBJ2-1, with D possibly TRBD1 on 6 matching bases. CDR1 is MNHNS, CDR2 SASEGT, per germline. V shed 8 bases and J shed 4 bases, with 12 bases lying between them. The CDR3 has 13 amino acids. This chain's CDR3 is CASRWGQYNEQFF. The CDR3 nucleotides are TGTGCCAGCCGCTGGGGGCAGTACAATGAGCAGTTCTTC.

This chain uses TRBV6-5 with TRBJ1-1, with D perhaps TRBD1 (6 bases). This CDR3 has 16 amino acids. Trimming removed 1 base at V and 1 base at J, with 13 bases between. Germline V gene sequence: CDR1 MNHEY, CDR2 SVGAGI. CDR3 loop: CASSYWGGGPNTEAFF. The CDR3 DNA reads as TGTGCCAGCAGTTACTGGGGAGGGGGGCCGAACACTGAAGCTTTCTTT.

The chain uses TRBV18 and TRBJ1-1; 12 nucleotides align to TRBD1. The CDR3 length is 17 residues. Germline lookup yields CDR1 KGHSH and CDR2 LQKENI. The ends lost 6 bases at V and 4 bases at J; junction bases unmatched: 12. CDR3 loop: CASSPIGTGGSGTEAFF. CDR3 DNA sequence: TGTGCCAGCTCCCCTATTGGGACAGGGGGCAGTGGCACTGAAGCTTTCTTT.

The chain combines TRBV7-8 with TRBJ1-3, with unresolved D. V shed 4 bases and J shed 0 bases, with 13 bases lying between them. The germline gives CDR1 SGHVS, CDR2 FQNEAQ. CDR3 length equals 16 residues. The CDR3 reads CASSSPNGLSGNTIYF. CDR3 nucleotides: TGTGCCAGCAGCTCGCCAAACGGTCTCTCTGGAAACACCATATATTTT.

CDR3 region: CASSQFGTGLDYGYTF. The CDR3, as DNA: TGCGCCAGCAGCCAATTTGGGACAGGGCTAGATTATGGCTACACCTTC. The rearrangement uses TRBV4-1 and TRBJ1-2; 9 bases are shared with TRBD1. The CDR3 spans 16 residues. The junction had 9 bases not matched to a gene; V was cut back by 2 bases and J by 5 bases. Germline V gene sequence: CDR1 MGHRA, CDR2 YSYEKL.

The genes are TRBV6-5 and TRBJ1-1, with 11 bases aligning to TRBD1. Looked up from germline, CDR1 is MNHEY and CDR2 is SVGAGI. This CDR3 is built from 15 residues. V shed 4 bases and J 5 bases; nucleotides not matched to a gene: 6. The CDR3 sequence: CASSSRTGGWTEAFF. The CDR3 coding sequence is TGTGCCAGCAGTTCACGGACAGGGGGCTGGACTGAAGCTTTCTTT.

This clone was found once. CDR3 bases: TGTGCCAGCAGCGTAGCGGCGGGGGGAATACACAATGAGCAGTTCTTC. The encoded protein is CASSVAAGGIHNEQFF. V and J are TRBV9 and TRBJ2-1; 8 positions match TRBD2. The germline gives CDR1 SGDLS, CDR2 YYNGEE. The J segment lost 5 bases and the V segment lost 0 bases, leaving 7 bases of the junction unmatched. The CDR3 is 16 residues long.